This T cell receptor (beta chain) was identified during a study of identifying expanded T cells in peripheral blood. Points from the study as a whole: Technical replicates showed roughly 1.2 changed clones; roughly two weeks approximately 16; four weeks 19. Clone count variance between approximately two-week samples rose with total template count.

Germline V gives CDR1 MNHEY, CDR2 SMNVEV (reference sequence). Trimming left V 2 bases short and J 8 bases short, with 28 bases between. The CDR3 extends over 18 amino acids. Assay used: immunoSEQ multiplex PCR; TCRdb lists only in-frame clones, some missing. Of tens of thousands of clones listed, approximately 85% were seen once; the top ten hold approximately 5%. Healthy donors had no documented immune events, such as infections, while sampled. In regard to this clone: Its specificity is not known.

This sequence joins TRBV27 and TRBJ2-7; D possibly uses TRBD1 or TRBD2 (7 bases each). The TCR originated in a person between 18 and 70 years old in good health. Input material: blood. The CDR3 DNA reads TGTGCCAGCAGTTTAGGGCACCCAGGGGGGGGCTCTTATGTGAAGCAGTACTTC. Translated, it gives CASSLGHPGGGSYVKQYF.